The 30 T cell receptor beta chains listed next were all sequenced from one sample in a study of OX40 agonist ivuxolimab in advanced cancers. The data were produced by immunoSEQ multiplex PCR, yet TCRdb's version contains in-frame clones alone and is incomplete. In the table there are tens of thousands of clones, around three quarters of which are singletons. This sample comprised CD4+ or CD8+ T cells sorted from blood, obtained in a trial of the OX40 agonist ivuxolimab. These receptor sequences come from an adult with an advanced solid tumor such as melanoma, head and neck, liver or kidney cancer.

The chain couples TRBV2 to TRBJ1-1, with TRBD1 as a possible D gene (6 bases). The CDR3 is made up of 13 amino acids. The V end was cut by 6 bases, the J end by 5 bases, with 13 bases between. In germline, CDR1 is SNHLY, CDR2 FYNNEI. This CDR3 reads CASSLRGRTEAFF. DNA of the CDR3: TGTGCCAGCAGCCTCAGGGGTAGGACTGAAGCTTTCTTT. The variable domain in full, with the rest retrieved from reference TRBV2 and TRBJ1-1, is EPEVTQTPSHQVTQMGQEVILRCVPISNHLYFYWYRQILGQKVEFLVSFYNNEISEKSEIFDDQFSVERPDGSNFTLKIRSTKLEDSAMYFCASSLRGRTEAFFGQGTRLTVV.

V is TRBV6-5 and J is TRBJ2-4, with unresolved D. The V end was cut by 5 bases, the J end by 5 bases, with 10 bases between. This CDR3 comprises 13 residues. Germline values: CDR1 MNHEY, CDR2 SVGAGI. Here the CDR3 reads CASSKGRENIQYF. The CDR3 bases are TGTGCCAGCAGTAAAGGGCGCGAAAACATTCAGTACTTC.

The chain combines TRBV10-2 with TRBJ2-5, with 7 nucleotides matching TRBD1. CDR3 length: 14 residues. Trimming cost V 4 bases and J 2 bases; bases outside gene matches: 4. Germline CDR1 and CDR2: WSHSY and SAAADI. Here the CDR3 DNA reads TGCGCCAGCAGTGCGGGACAGCCGCAAGAGACCCAGTACTTC. Protein sequence: CASSAGQPQETQYF.

The V and J genes are TRBV10-3 and TRBJ1-1; no firm D call. V was shortened by 10 bases and J by 0 bases, with 12 bases between the two germline ends. In germline, CDR1 is ENHRY, CDR2 SYGVKD. The CDR3 loop spans 13 amino acids. CDR3 sequence: CASRASMNTEAFF. CDR3 coding DNA: TGTGCCAGCCGGGCGAGTATGAACACTGAAGCTTTCTTT.

The rearrangement joins TRBV7-3 to TRBJ2-3; D not certain. Germline loops: CDR1 SGHTA, CDR2 FQGTGA. Trimming left V 5 bases short and J 2 bases short, with 8 bases between. The CDR3 runs 13 residues. The DNA for the CDR3 is TGTGCCAGCAGCCTTGGGTTCACAGATACGCAGTATTTT. Encoded protein: CASSLGFTDTQYF.

The count of this clone is one. The chain links TRBV5-4 to TRBJ2-5; D is perhaps TRBD1 (6 bases). This CDR3 has 14 residues. V lost 4 bases and J 2 bases, leaving 12 bases between the germline ends. Germline CDR1 SGHNT, CDR2 YYREEE (reference sequence). The CDR3: CASSPRTEQETQYF. The DNA for the CDR3 is TGTGCCAGCAGCCCTCGGACAGAACAAGAGACCCAGTACTTC.

The rearrangement joins TRBV5-1 to TRBJ2-7, with D uncertain. The CDR3 is 14 residues long. Trimming removed 2 bases at V and 2 bases at J, with 11 bases between. Germline V CDR1 and CDR2: SGHRS, YFSETQ. DNA of the CDR3: TGCGCCAGCAGCTTCGGTGGCGATCCCTACGAGCAGTACTTC. It is translated as CASSFGGDPYEQYF.

The chain is built from TRBV2 and TRBJ2-5, with 8 bases identical to TRBD2. The J call may not be correct, given that the DNA end is closer to TRBJ2-7. Germline loops: CDR1 SNHLY, CDR2 FYNNEI. This CDR3 comprises 14 residues. In DNA, the CDR3 is TGTGCCAGCAGTGAGACTAGCGTAACCTACGAGCAGTACTTC. Its translation: CASSETSVTYEQYF.

This chain joins TRBV7-6 and TRBJ2-3, with D hard to call. The length of the CDR3 is 12 residues. Trimming removed 5 bases from V and 2 bases from J, with 5 bases in between. Germline CDR1 and CDR2: SGHVS and FNYEAQ. The CDR3 DNA reads as TGTGCCAGCAGCCGCGTCACAGATACGCAGTATTTT. It yields the protein CASSRVTDTQYF.

This rearrangement joins TRBV7-2 to TRBJ2-7; D possibly uses TRBD1 or TRBD2 (5 bases each). This CDR3 contains 16 residues. V lost 6 bases, J lost 1 base, and 19 bases lay in between. Germline CDR1 reads SGHTA; CDR2 reads FQGNSA. CDR3 sequence (DNA): TGTGCCAGCAGTTCCCTCCGGGGCCGTATTTCCTACGAGCAGTACTTC. Protein: CASSSLRGRISYEQYF.

V is TRBV6-5 and J is TRBJ1-2; TRBD1 matches 10 bases. V shed 6 bases and J 4 bases; nucleotides not matched to a gene: 8. Germline values: CDR1 MNHEY, CDR2 SVGAGI. This CDR3 has 15 residues. Here the CDR3 reads CASSRGQGDGYGYTF. The CDR3 DNA reads TGTGCCAGCAGCCGCGGACAGGGGGACGGCTATGGCTACACCTTC.

The CDR3 DNA reads TGTGCCAGCAGTCTACGGACCGGGACAGGGTCCTACGAGCAGTACTTC. Translated: CASSLRTGTGSYEQYF. The chain has TRBV27 and TRBJ2-5; TRBD1 matches 9 bases. Judging by the DNA end, TRBJ2-7 fits better; the J call may be wrong. CDR3 length: 16 amino acids. Per the germline V gene, CDR1 is MNHEY and CDR2 is SMNVEV (reference sequence).

V gene TRBV10-3 combines with J gene TRBJ1-2; 7 nucleotides align to TRBD1. Germline V CDR1 and CDR2: ENHRY, SYGVKD. V shed 6 bases, J shed 8 bases, and the junction held 6 bases outside the gene matches. The CDR3 consists of 12 residues. The CDR3 loop reads CAIRATGWGYTF. CDR3 DNA sequence: TGTGCCATCAGGGCGACAGGGTGGGGCTACACCTTC.

This chain links TRBV2 with TRBJ2-6, with 9 bases fitting TRBD2. V lost 7 bases, J lost 4 bases, and 14 bases stayed unmatched. The germline V gene has CDR1 SNHLY and CDR2 FYNNEI. This CDR3 contains 18 residues. The CDR3 reads CASNGAPSGVSGANVLTF. CDR3 nucleotide sequence: TGTGCCAGCAATGGGGCCCCTAGCGGGGTTTCAGGGGCCAACGTCCTGACTTTC.

The J gene is TRBJ2-2, the V gene TRBV7-3; D remains unclear. Germline-derived CDR1 and CDR2 are SGHTA and FQGTGA. This CDR3 has 13 residues. Trimming took off 2 bases at V and 6 bases at J, with 7 bases between the two ends. CDR3 loop: CASSLLGPGELFF. CDR3 nucleotide sequence: TGTGCCAGCAGCTTACTTGGACCCGGGGAGCTGTTTTTT.

The chain combines TRBV4-2 with TRBJ1-2; no clear D. The germline V gene has CDR1 LGHNA and CDR2 YNFKEQ. V was clipped by 5 bases and J by 5 bases, with 12 bases between them. This CDR3 region has 13 residues. The CDR3, as DNA: TGTGCCAGCAGCTTGATTGGGGAATATGGCTACACCTTC. Translated, it gives CASSLIGEYGYTF.

This chain links TRBV6-6 with TRBJ1-6; D is unresolved. The CDR3 totals 13 residues. CDR1 MNHNY and CDR2 SVGAGI come from the germline V gene (reference sequence). The ends were cut back, 8 bases at V and 4 bases at J, with 9 bases in the middle. The CDR3 is CASGRQYNSPLHF. The DNA of the CDR3 is TGTGCCAGCGGACGACAATATAATTCACCCCTCCACTTT.

The chain employs TRBV6-1 and TRBJ1-6, with D possibly TRBD1 on 5 matching bases. From germline, CDR1 is MNHNS and CDR2 SASEGT. The V end was cut by 8 bases, the J end by 6 bases, with 8 bases between. This CDR3 is built from 12 residues. The chain's CDR3 is CASGGSNSPLHF. The CDR3 region has the DNA TGTGCCAGCGGGGGGTCTAATTCACCCCTCCACTTT.

The J gene is TRBJ2-3, the V gene TRBV5-1, with D possibly being TRBD2 (5 bases). Germline assignment: CDR1 SGHRS and CDR2 YFSETQ. The CDR3 runs to 14 residues. V lost 0 bases to trimming and J lost 2 bases, with 7 bases between them. The CDR3 nucleotides read TGCGCCAGCAGCTTGGGACTAACCACAGATACGCAGTATTTT. It yields the protein CASSLGLTTDTQYF.

V usage is TRBV5-6 and J usage is TRBJ2-7, with D possibly called TRBD1 or TRBD2 (6 bases each). This CDR3 contains 15 residues. Germline V gene sequence: CDR1 SGHDT, CDR2 YYEEEE. V was cut by 1 base and J by 5 bases, with 16 bases left in between. CDR3 in amino acids: CASSLSGRGGDEQYF. DNA for the CDR3: TGTGCCAGCAGCTTGTCGGGCAGGGGAGGTGACGAGCAGTACTTC.

This clone ranks as medium-sized. Other DNA sequences within the sample encode an identical CDR3. The chain links TRBV5-8 to TRBJ1-4; D perhaps matches TRBD1 (6 bases). The germline CDR1 and CDR2 sequences are SGHTS and YDEGEE. The length of the CDR3 is 14 residues. V lost 4 bases to trimming and J lost 8 bases, with 15 bases between them. In DNA, the CDR3 is TGTGCCAGCAGCCTCAGGGGCGGGGGAGAAAAACTGTTTTTT. Translation gives CASSLRGGGEKLFF.

This chain connects TRBV23-1 to TRBJ1-4; possible D gene TRBD1, 5 bases. TRBV23-1 is an ORF, and what it does is uncertain. There are 18 residues in the CDR3. Deletions cut 3 bases from V and 0 bases from J, with 17 bases between. DNA for the CDR3: TGCGCCAGCAGTCACCAGGGTCGGGGCCGTTCAACTAATGAAAAACTGTTTTTT. This encodes CASSHQGRGRSTNEKLFF.

The chain joins TRBV7-6 to TRBJ2-5; TRBD1 is a possible D gene (6 bases). The end of the DNA is better explained by TRBJ2-7, so the J call may be wrong. This CDR3 has 14 residues. Germline CDR1 and CDR2: SGHVS and FNYEAQ. The CDR3 sequence is CASSLAAGAYEQYF. CDR3 in DNA: TGTGCCAGCAGCTTAGCGGCAGGGGCCTACGAGCAGTACTTC.

The chain recombines TRBV5-1 with TRBJ1-1; D gene unclear. V was shortened by 1 base and J by 3 bases, with 19 bases between the two germline ends. CDR3 length: 17 amino acids. Germline CDR1 reads SGHRS; CDR2 reads YFSETQ. CDR3 in amino acids: CASSLFPSIMSDTEAFF. The CDR3 DNA is TGCGCCAGCAGCTTGTTCCCCAGCATCATGTCGGACACTGAAGCTTTCTTT.

This clone appeared a few times. The gene calls are TRBV19 and TRBJ2-1; D is unclear. The germline V gene encodes CDR1 LNHDA and CDR2 SQIVND (reference sequence). The CDR3 has 15 amino acids. V lost 0 bases and J 0 bases, leaving 6 bases between the germline ends. The CDR3 DNA reads as TGTGCCAGTAGTATAGACACAAGCTCCTACAATGAGCAGTTCTTC. Translation gives CASSIDTSSYNEQFF.

The genes are TRBV5-4 and TRBJ1-1, with 8 nucleotides matching TRBD1. CDR3 length: 13 amino acids. Trimming cost V 4 bases and J 4 bases; bases outside gene matches: 3. Germline loops: CDR1 SGHNT, CDR2 YYREEE (reference sequence). CDR3 in amino acids: CASSNTGGTEAFF. In DNA, the CDR3 is TGTGCCAGCAGCAATACAGGGGGCACTGAAGCTTTCTTT. Based on the CDR3 plus reference TRBV5-4 and TRBJ1-1, the full variable domain is ETGVTQSPTHLIKTRGQQVTLRCSSQSGHNTVSWYQQALGQGPQFIFQYYREEENGRGNFPPRFSGLQFPNYSSELNVNALELDDSALYLCASSNTGGTEAFFGQGTRLTVV.

The chain employs TRBV4-1 and TRBJ1-2; TRBD1 is a possible D gene (5 bases). V gave up 0 bases and J gave up 4 bases, with 15 bases separating them. The CDR3 consists of 16 residues. Germline V lookup: CDR1 MGHRA, CDR2 YSYEKL. CDR3: CASSQDRGLVGYGYTF. The CDR3 nucleotides are TGCGCCAGCAGCCAAGATCGGGGGTTAGTAGGCTATGGCTACACCTTC.

This rearrangement joins TRBV7-3 to TRBJ2-1, with D perhaps given as TRBD1 or TRBD2 (6 bases each). Trimming removed 1 base from V and 4 bases from J, with 17 bases in between. This CDR3 has 17 residues. Germline V gene lookup returns CDR1 SGHTA and CDR2 FQGTGA. CDR3: CASSLRGGQSVYNEQFF. The CDR3 DNA is TGTGCCAGCAGCTTAAGAGGGGGGCAGTCGGTTTACAATGAGCAGTTCTTC.

This chain connects TRBV7-9 to TRBJ2-5; TRBD2 aligns across 8 bases. The V gene end was trimmed by 2 bases and the J gene end by 2 bases; junction bases not matched to a gene: 4. Per germline, CDR1 SEHNR and CDR2 FQNEAQ (reference sequence). There are 15 residues in the CDR3. This chain's CDR3 is CASSLLAGGQETQYF. CDR3 coding DNA: TGTGCCAGCAGCTTACTGGCGGGGGGTCAAGAGACCCAGTACTTC. Combining the CDR3 with reference TRBV7-9 and TRBJ2-5 gives the whole variable domain DTGVSQNPRHKITKRGQNVTFRCDPISEHNRLYWYRQTLGQGPEFLTYFQNEAQLEKSRLLSDRFSAERPKGSFSTLEIQRTEQGDSAMYLCASSLLAGGQETQYFGPGTRLLVL.

The V and J genes are TRBV11-2 and TRBJ2-5; a weak D match, TRBD2 (6 bases). The germline V gene encodes CDR1 SGHAT and CDR2 FQNNGV. V lost 5 bases, J lost 2 bases, and 15 bases lay in between. This CDR3 contains 15 residues. The CDR3, as DNA: TGTGCCAGCAGCCCGCGTGGACTACCACAAGAGACCCAGTACTTC. It codes for CASSPRGLPQETQYF.